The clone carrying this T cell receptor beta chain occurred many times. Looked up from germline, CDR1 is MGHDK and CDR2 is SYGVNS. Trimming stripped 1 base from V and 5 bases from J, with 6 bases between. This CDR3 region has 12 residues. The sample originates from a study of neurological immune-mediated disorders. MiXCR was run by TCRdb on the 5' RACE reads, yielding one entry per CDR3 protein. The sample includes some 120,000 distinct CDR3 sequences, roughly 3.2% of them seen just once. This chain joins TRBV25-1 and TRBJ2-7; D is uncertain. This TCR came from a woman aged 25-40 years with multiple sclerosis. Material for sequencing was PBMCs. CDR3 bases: TGTGCCAGCAGTGAATTTGAAAACGAGCAGTACTTC. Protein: CASSEFENEQYF.